The TCR beta chain under discussion was sequenced for a study of human T cells and chemical hapten exposure (TCRdb year 2021). For context, the study as a whole: For sensitization, 2% DPC in acetone was applied to a roughly 2 cm by roughly 2 cm area of upper inner arm skin. The study tracked peripheral blood TCR repertoire changes in vivo during primary and secondary sensitization to the hapten diphenylcyclopropenone (DPC) in alopecia patients. Some 29 alopecia patients gave blood for TCR sequencing at one to four time points (pre-sensitization, 2, 6 and 24 weeks). The libraries were sequenced as a pool, and the TCR yield per sample differed mostly because of small variations in library volumes within the pool. Patch testing on the upper back used Finn chambers containing 0.01% DPC, with scoring done after 6 days according to International Contact Dermatitis Research Group standards. Patient blood was sampled pre-sensitization (week 0) and at 2, 6 and about 24 weeks after DPC sensitization. The mostly female patient cohort included alopecia areata with under or over 50% scalp involvement, alopecia totalis and alopecia universalis. Throughout the roughly 25-week study period, patients were also given weekly therapeutic DPC doses on the scalp. Findings and caveats that apply to the study as a whole: DPC sensitization did not change how many TCRs were above 1 in 1000 frequency, and no evidence was found of alterations in global repertoire structure. Patch test score correlated positively with the number of PT1 expanded TCRs, reaching significance at thresholds 8, 16 and 32 but not at 4. Expanded TCRs formed significantly more large CDR3 similarity clusters than pre-sensitization or healthy control sets, consistent with antigen-driven responses. All patients had alopecia, a presumed autoimmune disease, so their immune response might differ from that of healthy individuals. Repeated subsampling changed both the strength of the expansion versus patch-test correlation and the threshold at which that correlation became significant.

Library creation used RACE. The reads were generated on a NextSeq 500. During library preparation, unique molecular identifiers were attached to individual cDNA molecules so that TCRs could be counted in a quantitative, reproducible way. Both TCR alpha and TCR beta chains were sequenced from each blood RNA sample. The paper's data handling went like this. Samples had a median of roughly 99,000 TCRs, with a range from about 23,224 to 700,000. V, J and CDR3 annotation of the TCR reads was carried out using the Decombinator software suite. For the PS versus PT1 abundance plots, all samples were subsampled to the same number of TCRs (28,000). TCRs were defined as expanded if absent before sensitization and observed at least eight times at the 2-week time point. The public reads were quality trimmed at Q25 with fastp and then assembled into clones with MiXCR by TCRdb, keeping productive beta chains. Each entry merges the rows of one CDR3 protein and shows their most common DNA and genes. The V and J calls come from TCRdb's annotation, not from the publication. The sample data list more than 75,000 distinct CDR3 sequences, and about 9% of these were observed just once. The top ten clonotypes cover around 2% of the sample.

V is cut by 4 bases and J by 6 bases, and the space between the germline ends is 11 bases. The CDR3 covers 13 residues, taking in both the cysteine and the phenylalanine. Only the CDR3 part of the read is kept: 39 bases, read in frame from the first base. The germline V gene (reference sequence) yields PRHDT for CDR1 and FYEKMQ for CDR2. This clonotype has just a few counts. Its antigen remains unidentified. No base qualities exist here, and no much larger clone lies one base off it. What the time point label conveys for this sample: patch test 2, 6 weeks after DPC sensitization. The meaning of the sample's treatment or condition label: therapeutic diphenylcyclopropenone sensitization with weekly scalp DPC. At every patch-test visit, the blood draw took place before the patch test was put on. Eligible patients were aged 18 to 70, diagnosed with alopecia, deemed suitable for DPC therapy, and excluded if pregnant. Total RNA was isolated from unfractionated whole blood collected in Tempus Blood RNA tubes.

Rearrangement joined TRBV13 to TRBJ2-3; no D gene is confidently identified. The sequence was obtained from a woman in her 40s with alopecia areata. Some clones in this sample may be carry-over from other donors' samples. This specimen was whole blood, taken in connection with sensitization to the hapten diphenylcyclopropenone (DPC). This receptor has the CDR3 CASSSGRRDTQYF. The DNA is as follows: TGTGCCAGCAGCTCCGGCCGGCGGGATACGCAGTATTTT.